These 8 T cell receptor beta chains originate from one sample sequenced in a study of early T cells in non-severe SARS-CoV-2 infection. TCRdb analysed the 5' RACE reads with MiXCR anew, one entry per CDR3 protein. Of under 70,000 distinct CDR3 sequences listed, less than 5% are singletons. What was sequenced was whole blood. These receptor sequences come from an adult who was a healthcare worker with PCR-confirmed SARS-CoV-2 infection or an uninfected control (not recorded which).

Many counts were recorded for this clonotype. The chain couples TRBV20-1 to TRBJ2-3, with a tentative D call TRBD2 (6 bases). V shed 1 base and J shed 1 base, with 12 bases lying between them. Germline V CDR1 and CDR2: DFQATT, SNEGSKA (reference sequence). This CDR3 spans 15 amino acids. CDR3 amino acids: CSARGTTPRTDTQYF. CDR3 coding DNA: TGCAGTGCTAGAGGGACTACCCCTCGCACAGATACGCAGTATTTT.

This clonotype was counted ten times or more. The genes are TRBV2 and TRBJ2-5; D is ambiguous. CDR3 length: 12 residues. Trimming cost V 1 base and J 2 bases, with 2 bases left between them. The germline CDR1 and CDR2 sequences are SNHLY and FYNNEI. This CDR3 is CASSEGQETQYF. The DNA for the CDR3 is TGTGCCAGCAGTGAAGGGCAAGAGACCCAGTACTTC.

This clonotype was found many times. The chain is built from TRBV20-1 and TRBJ1-1; D is unresolved. Trimming cost V 5 bases and J 2 bases, with 9 bases left between them. The CDR3 is made up of 12 amino acids. Germline CDR1 and CDR2: DFQATT and SNEGSKA (reference sequence). The CDR3 protein is CSAGEGNTEAFF. The CDR3 coding sequence is TGCAGTGCTGGTGAGGGAAACACTGAAGCTTTCTTT.

The chain carries TRBV30 and TRBJ2-7; 7 bases map to TRBD2. Germline V gives CDR1 GTSNPN, CDR2 SVGIG (reference sequence). With V trimmed by 4 bases and J by 3 bases, 9 bases remained unmatched. This CDR3 region has 14 residues. CDR3 in DNA: TGTGCCTGGACTCCCATAACGGGAGGCTACGAGCAGTACTTC. It specifies CAWTPITGGYEQYF.

CDR3: CASSSPGVGTDTQYF. Written as DNA, the CDR3 is TGTGCCAGCAGTTCCCCGGGGGTTGGCACAGATACGCAGTATTTT. J is TRBJ2-3 and V is TRBV28; perhaps TRBD2 as D (6 bases). V shed 4 bases and J shed 1 base, with 12 bases lying between them. In germline, CDR1 is MDHEN, CDR2 SYDVKM. CDR3 length equals 15 residues.

This clonotype appeared many times. The DNA for the CDR3 is TGTGCCAGTAGCTTCCAAGGGGGGCACAATGAGCAGTTCTTC. Translated, it gives CASSFQGGHNEQFF. The chain has TRBV19 and TRBJ2-1; D could derive from TRBD1 or TRBD2 (6 bases each). V was pared by 6 bases and J by 5 bases, with 14 bases between. The CDR3 has 14 amino acids. Germline CDR1 LNHDA, CDR2 SQIVND (reference sequence). Looking up the rest from reference TRBV19 and TRBJ2-1 gives the full variable domain: DGGITQSPKYLFRKEGQNVTLSCEQNLNHDAMYWYRQDPGQGLRLIYYSQIVNDFQKGDIAEGYSVSREKKESFPLTVTSAQKNPTAFYLCASSFQGGHNEQFFGPGTRLTVL.

This clonotype was picked up a small number of times. The V gene is TRBV3-1, the J gene TRBJ2-1; D unresolved. This CDR3 has 18 residues. The germline CDR1 and CDR2 sequences are LGHDT and YNNKEL (reference sequence). Trimming took off 5 bases at V and 0 bases at J, with 20 bases between the two ends. The CDR3 loop is CASSNGNPRTSSYNEQFF. For the CDR3, the DNA is TGTGCCAGCAGCAACGGAAACCCCAGGACGAGCTCCTACAATGAGCAGTTCTTC.

The J gene is TRBJ2-5, the V gene TRBV30, with D possibly being TRBD1 (6 bases). The CDR3 covers 16 residues. From germline, CDR1 is GTSNPN and CDR2 SVGIG (reference sequence). Trimming stripped 0 bases from V and 2 bases from J, with 16 bases between. In DNA form, the CDR3 reads TGTGCCTGGAGTGTAGTCTATGGGACAATACAAGAGACCCAGTACTTC. Translation: CAWSVVYGTIQETQYF.